Following are 28 T cell receptor beta chains from one sample sequenced in a study of blood T cell repertoires in COVID-19. Profiling relied on immunoSEQ multiplex PCR, and the TCRdb table lists in-frame clones only, not all of them. The data show 140,000 to 150,000 clones, over 80% seen once. The specimen sequenced was peripheral blood. These receptors came from a woman aged 50 to 60 with acute or convalescent COVID-19.

The chain is built from TRBV12-3 or TRBV12-4 and TRBJ1-1; D unclear. Deletions cut 3 bases from V and 4 bases from J, with 6 bases between. The CDR3 spans 12 residues. The CDR3 loop is CASSFSGTEAFF. The CDR3 nucleotides read TGTGCCAGCAGTTTCTCAGGCACTGAAGCTTTCTTT.

This chain links TRBV6-5 with TRBJ2-3; a weak D match, TRBD2 (7 bases). The CDR3 contains 15 residues. The germline V and J ends were trimmed by 6 bases and 5 bases, with 18 bases remaining between them. Germline loops: CDR1 MNHEY, CDR2 SVGAGI. CDR3 nucleotides: TGTGCCAGCAGCCAAGGGGGAGGGGGGAGAGATACGCAGTATTTT. Translated, it gives CASSQGGGGRDTQYF.

The chain couples TRBV19 to TRBJ1-4, with D unresolved. V shed 3 bases and J shed 3 bases, with 8 bases lying between them. CDR1 LNHDA and CDR2 SQIVND come from the germline V gene (reference sequence). The CDR3 loop spans 14 amino acids. CDR3: CASSMSAANEKLFF. As DNA, the CDR3 is TGTGCCAGTAGTATGTCAGCGGCTAATGAAAAACTGTTTTTT.

This clone was seen more than once but under ten times. The chain has TRBV19 and TRBJ1-2, with TRBD1 matching 7 bases. CDR1 LNHDA and CDR2 SQIVND come from the germline V gene (reference sequence). There are 17 residues in the CDR3. The ends lost 4 bases at V and 4 bases at J; junction bases unmatched: 15. The CDR3 region is CASSTRPGQRFVYGYTF. For the CDR3, the DNA is TGTGCCAGTAGTACACGACCGGGACAGCGGTTTGTCTATGGCTACACCTTC.

The chain combines TRBV7-8 with TRBJ2-7; D perhaps matches TRBD1 (6 bases). The CDR3 length is 14 residues. V shed 5 bases and J shed 2 bases, with 13 bases lying between them. Germline lookup yields CDR1 SGHVS and CDR2 FQNEAQ. The chain's CDR3 is CASSVTAGAYEQYF. The CDR3 DNA follows: TGTGCCAGCAGCGTAACCGCAGGGGCCTACGAGCAGTACTTC. Full variable domain (missing parts from reference TRBV7-8 and TRBJ2-7): GAGVSQSPRYKVAKRGQDVALRCDPISGHVSLFWYQQALGQGPEFLTYFQNEAQLDKSGLPSDRFFAERPEGSVSTLKIQRTQQEDSAVYLCASSVTAGAYEQYFGPGTRLTVT.

This clone was detected only a few times. The CDR3 loop is CASSIVDQGAYEQYF. CDR3 sequence (DNA): TGTGCCAGTAGTATAGTGGATCAGGGGGCCTACGAGCAGTACTTC. The rearrangement uses TRBV19 and TRBJ2-7; 7 positions match TRBD1. The V and J ends lost 1 base and 2 bases, in that order; junction bases with no gene match: 5. Germline lookup yields CDR1 LNHDA and CDR2 SQIVND (reference sequence). This CDR3 is 15 amino acids long.

This chain links TRBV24-1 with TRBJ2-5; D unclear. CDR3 length: 11 residues. V dropped 10 bases and J dropped 4 bases, with 9 bases sitting between them. Germline V gives CDR1 KGHDR, CDR2 SFDVKD. CDR3 residues: CATGKGETQYF. For the CDR3, the DNA is TGTGCCACGGGCAAAGGAGAGACCCAGTACTTC.

This rearrangement joins TRBV7-9 to TRBJ2-5, with a weak D call TRBD2 (5 bases). This CDR3 is 12 amino acids long. With 6 bases removed from V and 5 bases from J, the gap between germline ends came to 10 bases. Germline-derived CDR1 and CDR2 are SEHNR and FQNEAQ (reference sequence). The CDR3 DNA sequence: TGTGCCAGCAGTCGGGAAGGTGAGACCCAGTACTTC. Translating gives CASSREGETQYF.

The chain couples TRBV27 to TRBJ2-1, with 7 bases fitting TRBD1. Germline-derived CDR1 and CDR2 are MNHEY and SMNVEV (reference sequence). The CDR3 covers 11 residues. The CDR3 nucleotides are TGTGCAGTGGAGACAGGGAATGAGCAGTTCTTC. It codes for CAVETGNEQFF.

In this sample, this clone turned up once. The J gene is TRBJ1-1, the V gene TRBV9; 7 nucleotides line up with TRBD1. Germline CDR1 reads SGDLS; CDR2 reads YYNGEE. The CDR3 contains 13 residues. The junction had 2 bases not matched to a gene; V was cut back by 0 bases and J by 6 bases. DNA for the CDR3: TGTGCCAGCAGCGTAGGTCAGGGGGCTGAAGCTTTCTTT. Protein sequence: CASSVGQGAEAFF.

The chain employs TRBV20-1 and TRBJ1-2; D gene uncertain. CDR3 size: 13 residues. The V and J ends lost 3 bases and 2 bases respectively, with 10 bases between them. Per the germline V gene, CDR1 is DFQATT and CDR2 is SNEGSKA (reference sequence). The CDR3: CSASPLLNYGYTF. The DNA of the CDR3 is TGCAGTGCTAGTCCCTTGTTGAACTATGGCTACACCTTC.

The chain combines TRBV2 with TRBJ2-1; 9 bases align to TRBD1. The CDR3 is 16 residues long. The V and J ends lost 4 bases and 4 bases, in that order; junction bases with no gene match: 8. CDR1 SNHLY and CDR2 FYNNEI come from the germline V gene. The CDR3 spells CASSGFPGQGYNEQFF. The CDR3 DNA is TGTGCCAGCAGTGGCTTCCCGGGACAGGGTTACAATGAGCAGTTCTTC. The complete variable domain, with remaining parts taken from reference TRBV2 and TRBJ2-1, reads EPEVTQTPSHQVTQMGQEVILRCVPISNHLYFYWYRQILGQKVEFLVSFYNNEISEKSEIFDDQFSVERPDGSNFTLKIRSTKLEDSAMYFCASSGFPGQGYNEQFFGPGTRLTVL.

The rearrangement uses TRBV12-3 or TRBV12-4 and TRBJ1-1; TRBD1 might be the D (5 bases). Trimming cost V 7 bases and J 1 base, with 10 bases left between them. The CDR3 runs to 13 residues. CDR3 nucleotide sequence: TGTGCCAGCACCGTGACAGCGAACACTGAAGCTTTCTTT. This encodes CASTVTANTEAFF.

This clone appeared a few times. This chain joins TRBV11-2 and TRBJ1-2; unclear D gene. V was trimmed by 0 bases and J by 8 bases, leaving 10 bases between them. Germline V gene lookup returns CDR1 SGHAT and CDR2 FQNNGV. CDR3 size: 13 residues. The CDR3 region is CASSLEAVEGYTF. The CDR3 DNA reads TGTGCCAGCAGCTTAGAGGCAGTGGAGGGCTACACCTTC.

Details on this clone: One end of the junction is discordant with germline, which a read error may explain. The gene calls are TRBV7-7 and TRBJ1-2, with D maybe TRBD1 (6 bases). The V gene's germline CDR1 is SSHAT and CDR2 FNYEAQ (reference sequence). The CDR3 runs to 18 residues. The CDR3 loop reads CASSPRGGGVNTLYGYTF. DNA for the CDR3: TGTGCTAGCAGCCCCCGTGGGGGGGGCGTAAACACCCTCTATGGCTACACCTTC.

The chain joins TRBV6-2 or TRBV6-3 to TRBJ2-7, with TRBD2 matching 7 bases. The CDR3 contains 16 residues. CDR1 and CDR2 from the germline V gene are MNHEY and SVGEGT. Losses at the gene ends were 2 bases for V and 5 bases for J; bases not matched to a gene: 12. CDR3 sequence reads: CASSYPGGGRSDEQYF. CDR3 DNA sequence: TGTGCCAGCAGTTACCCTGGCGGGGGAAGATCGGACGAGCAGTACTTC.

The genes are TRBV20-1 and TRBJ2-7, with D unclear. CDR1 is DFQATT and CDR2 is SNEGSKA in the germline V gene (reference sequence). The CDR3 runs to 11 residues. Trimming stripped 6 bases from V and 3 bases from J, with 9 bases between. The CDR3 sequence: CSAKNFYEQYF. In DNA form, the CDR3 reads TGCAGTGCCAAAAATTTCTACGAGCAGTACTTC.

This rearrangement joins TRBV5-5 to TRBJ1-2; 7 bases map to TRBD1. Unmatched junction bases numbered 9, after V lost 4 bases and J lost 0 bases. Per the germline V gene, CDR1 is SGHKS and CDR2 is YYEKEE (reference sequence). The CDR3 sequence is 16 residues long. CDR3 coding DNA: TGTGCCAGCAGCCGTCAGGGGGTCGGAGCTAACTATGGCTACACCTTC. Its protein is CASSRQGVGANYGYTF.

V usage is TRBV25-1 and J usage is TRBJ2-3, with 14 bases aligning to TRBD2. The J segment lost 5 bases and the V segment lost 5 bases, leaving 6 bases of the junction unmatched. The CDR3 has 16 residues. In germline, CDR1 is MGHDK, CDR2 SYGVNS. CDR3 nucleotide sequence: TGTGCCAGCAGTCTGGGGACTAGCGGGGGTGGAGATACGCAGTATTTT. Protein product: CASSLGTSGGGDTQYF.

V usage is TRBV3-1 (or the pseudogene TRBV3-2) and J usage is TRBJ2-3; D call uncertain. Trimming took 0 bases from V and 14 from J, leaving 15 bases between them. The CDR3 has 13 amino acids. Germline lookup yields CDR1 LGHDT and CDR2 YNNKEL (reference sequence). DNA for the CDR3: TGTGCCAGCAGCCAAGATCCGAGACTCTCTACGTATTTT. This gives the protein CASSQDPRLSTYF.

Comments on this clone: Other DNA sequences in this sample translate to the same CDR3. The chain carries TRBV27 and TRBJ2-2, with a possible D match to TRBD2 (5 bases). Trimming cost V 3 bases and J 5 bases, with 7 bases left between them. Germline CDR1 is MNHEY and CDR2 is SMNVEV (reference sequence). CDR3 size: 13 residues. The CDR3 here is CASSFGVTGELFF. DNA for the CDR3: TGTGCCAGCAGTTTCGGGGTTACCGGGGAGCTGTTTTTT.

The V call is TRBV24-1, the J call TRBJ2-3; tentative D call: TRBD2 (5 bases). CDR3 length: 14 residues. The V gene's germline CDR1 is KGHDR and CDR2 SFDVKD. The germline V and J ends were trimmed by 1 base and 3 bases, with 7 bases remaining between them. DNA of the CDR3: TGTGCCACCAGTGATTTACCGGGGACAGATACGCAGTATTTT. Protein sequence: CATSDLPGTDTQYF.

The rearrangement joins TRBV28 to TRBJ2-3; 7 bases agree with TRBD1. V lost 6 bases to trimming and J lost 3 bases; unmatched junction nucleotides: 9. The CDR3 covers 15 residues. The V gene's germline CDR1 is MDHEN and CDR2 SYDVKM. CDR3 sequence: CASRGGQWRTDTQYF. The CDR3 DNA sequence: TGTGCCAGCAGAGGGGGACAGTGGAGGACAGATACGCAGTATTTT. Complete variable domain (other parts from reference TRBV28 and TRBJ2-3): DVKVTQSSRYLVKRTGEKVFLECVQDMDHENMFWYRQDPGLGLRLIYFSYDVKMKEKGDIPEGYSVSREKKERFSLILESASTNQTSMYLCASRGGQWRTDTQYFGPGTRLTVL.

CDR3: CASSFPRQGLYQPQHF. The CDR3 bases are TGTGCCAGCAGCTTCCCCCGACAGGGACTGTATCAGCCCCAGCATTTT. The chain combines TRBV5-8 with TRBJ1-5; 7 positions match TRBD1. CDR1 is SGHTS, CDR2 YDEGEE, per germline. This CDR3 has 16 residues. With V trimmed by 2 bases and J by 5 bases, 10 bases remained unmatched.

The gene calls are TRBV6-5 and TRBJ1-1; tentative D call: TRBD1 (5 bases). V shed 6 bases and J shed 5 bases, with 7 bases lying between them. This CDR3 region has 11 residues. Germline assignment: CDR1 MNHEY and CDR2 SVGAGI. The CDR3 DNA is TGTGCCAGCAGCCCAGGGACTGAAGCTTTCTTT. The encoded protein is CASSPGTEAFF.

The rearrangement joins TRBV5-4 to TRBJ1-1; 9 bases agree with TRBD1. This CDR3 contains 16 residues. Per the germline V gene, CDR1 is SGHNT and CDR2 is YYREEE (reference sequence). Trimming took 4 bases from V and 5 from J; bases not matched to a gene: 12. The CDR3 sequence: CASSRDRVMEVTEAFF. As DNA, the CDR3 is TGTGCCAGCAGCAGGGACAGGGTAATGGAGGTGACTGAAGCTTTCTTT. Looking up the rest from reference TRBV5-4 and TRBJ1-1 gives the full variable domain: ETGVTQSPTHLIKTRGQQVTLRCSSQSGHNTVSWYQQALGQGPQFIFQYYREEENGRGNFPPRFSGLQFPNYSSELNVNALELDDSALYLCASSRDRVMEVTEAFFGQGTRLTVV.

The genes are TRBV4-1 and TRBJ1-5, with TRBD1 matching over 7 bases. The germline V gene has CDR1 MGHRA and CDR2 YSYEKL. J lost 3 bases, V lost 2 bases, and 7 bases had no gene match. The length of the CDR3 is 16 residues. The CDR3 region has the DNA TGCGCCAGCAGCCAACCCAACAGGGGCCTCAATCAGCCCCAGCATTTT. This gives the protein CASSQPNRGLNQPQHF.

This clone was seen once. The J gene is TRBJ1-6, the V gene TRBV10-1; D not certain. The CDR3 runs to 14 residues. Trimming stripped 2 bases from V and 6 bases from J, with 8 bases between. Germline V gives CDR1 WNHNN, CDR2 SYGVQD (reference sequence). CDR3 sequence reads: CASSEGRPNSPLHF. The DNA for the CDR3 is TGCGCCAGCAGTGAGGGCAGGCCTAATTCACCCCTCCACTTT.